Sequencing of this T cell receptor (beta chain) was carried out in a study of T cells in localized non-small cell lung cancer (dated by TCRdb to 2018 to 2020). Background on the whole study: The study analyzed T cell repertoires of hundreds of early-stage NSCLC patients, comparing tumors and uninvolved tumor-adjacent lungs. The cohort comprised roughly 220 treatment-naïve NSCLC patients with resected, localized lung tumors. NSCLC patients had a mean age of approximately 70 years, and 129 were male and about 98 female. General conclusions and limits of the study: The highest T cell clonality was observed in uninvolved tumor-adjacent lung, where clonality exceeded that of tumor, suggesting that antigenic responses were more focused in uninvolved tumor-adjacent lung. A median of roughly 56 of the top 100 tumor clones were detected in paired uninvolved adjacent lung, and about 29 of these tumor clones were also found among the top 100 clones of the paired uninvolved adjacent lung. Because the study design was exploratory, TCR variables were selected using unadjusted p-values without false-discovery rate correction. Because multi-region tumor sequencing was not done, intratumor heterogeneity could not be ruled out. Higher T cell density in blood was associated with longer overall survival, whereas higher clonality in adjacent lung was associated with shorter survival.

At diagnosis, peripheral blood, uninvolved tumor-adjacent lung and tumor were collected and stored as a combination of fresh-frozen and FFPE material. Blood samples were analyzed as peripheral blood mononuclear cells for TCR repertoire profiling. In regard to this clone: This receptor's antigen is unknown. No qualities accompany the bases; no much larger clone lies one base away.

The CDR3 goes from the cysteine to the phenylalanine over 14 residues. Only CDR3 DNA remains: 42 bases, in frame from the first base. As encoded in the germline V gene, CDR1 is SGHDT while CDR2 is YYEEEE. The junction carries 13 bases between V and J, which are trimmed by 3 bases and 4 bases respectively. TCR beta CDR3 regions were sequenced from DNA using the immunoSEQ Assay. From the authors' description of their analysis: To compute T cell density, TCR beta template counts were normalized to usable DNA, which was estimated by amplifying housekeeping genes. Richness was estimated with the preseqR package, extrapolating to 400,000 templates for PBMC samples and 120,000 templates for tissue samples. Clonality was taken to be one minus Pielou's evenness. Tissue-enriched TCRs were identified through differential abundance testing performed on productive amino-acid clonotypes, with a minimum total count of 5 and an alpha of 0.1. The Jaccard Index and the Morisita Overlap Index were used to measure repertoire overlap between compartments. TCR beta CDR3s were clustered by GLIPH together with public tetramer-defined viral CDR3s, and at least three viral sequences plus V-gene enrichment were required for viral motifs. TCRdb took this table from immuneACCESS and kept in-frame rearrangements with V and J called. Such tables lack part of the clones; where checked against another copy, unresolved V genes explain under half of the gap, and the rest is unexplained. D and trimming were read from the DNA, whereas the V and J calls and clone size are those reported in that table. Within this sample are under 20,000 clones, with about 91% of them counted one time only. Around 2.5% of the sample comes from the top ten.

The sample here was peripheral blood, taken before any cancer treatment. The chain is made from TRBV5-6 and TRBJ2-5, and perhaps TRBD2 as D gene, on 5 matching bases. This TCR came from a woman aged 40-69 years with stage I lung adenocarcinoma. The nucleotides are TGTGCCAGCAGCTCCCCTAAGGCGGGAGAGACCCAGTACTTC. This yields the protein CASSSPKAGETQYF.